This T cell receptor beta chain was captured in a study of blood T cells in healthy people across ages. A sample-barcoded 5' primer and a J-beta primer mix were used in a second PCR of roughly 7 to 12 cycles. One entry per CDR3 protein, called by TCRdb with MiXCR from the 5' RACE reads. This table holds 800,000 or so distinct CDR3 sequences, roughly 25% found once. The CDR3 is 14 amino acids. Germline V CDR1 and CDR2: LNHNV, YYDKDF (reference sequence). Separately, the same data were catalogued under a study of T cells of mothers and their children.

The rearrangement joins TRBV15 to TRBJ2-5; a possible D gene is TRBD1 (6 bases). The last part of the DNA fits TRBJ2-7 better; the J call may be wrong. The sample was blood. The receptor's source is a boy between 10 and 17 years old in good health. The DNA for the CDR3 is TGTGCCACCAGCAGGGATCTGGGGGCAGACGAGCAGTACTTC. Amino acid sequence: CATSRDLGADEQYF.